This T cell receptor beta chain emerged from a study of cytomegalovirus exposure and HLA in healthy donors. This clone showed up just a few times. The CDR3 contains 15 residues. Germline CDR1 reads SEHNR; CDR2 reads FQNEAQ (reference sequence). The V gene lost 5 bases and the J gene lost 3 bases, with 14 bases spanning the gap. This PCR relied on a set of 60 Vbeta primers and 13 Jbeta primers. Generated by immunoSEQ multiplex PCR, the TCRdb table keeps only in-frame clones and is missing some. The sample contains 150,000 to 200,000 clones, under 80% of which appear only once. The sequenced sample consisted of PBMCs. The rearrangement uses TRBV7-9 and TRBJ2-1; possible D gene TRBD2, 6 bases. This TCR was sampled from a woman younger than 45 in good health and CMV-seropositive. The CDR3 here is CASSRTAGLYNEQFF. The CDR3 bases are TGTGCCAGCAGCCGGACGGCGGGGCTCTACAATGAGCAGTTCTTC.